The present T cell receptor beta chain was sequenced within a study of T cells in Graves' hyperthyroidism and ophthalmopathy. Amplified TCR beta CDR3 regions derived from RNA transcripts. In the first-round RT-PCR of the TCR CDR3, the HTBI primer set was used. Using its own MiXCR run on the multiplex PCR reads, TCRdb lists one record per CDR3 protein. The sample lists about half a million distinct CDR3 sequences; about 16% were seen once. The V gene lost 3 bases and the J gene lost 4 bases, with 10 bases spanning the gap. Germline assignment: CDR1 DFQATT and CDR2 SNEGSKA (reference sequence). The CDR3 runs to 13 residues. To note about this clonotype: Its antigen is unknown.

Diagnosis relied on clinical symptoms, serum thyroxine and TRAb, thyroid ultrasound and orbital computed tomography. Study-wide results and limits: Median prediction lead before ophthalmopathy onset was 5.5 to 7 months with the model.

What was sequenced was blood. This sequence was found in a woman aged 30 to 39 with Graves' ophthalmopathy. The chain couples TRBV20-1 to TRBJ2-1; maybe TRBD2 (5 bases). The CDR3 region is CSARETIYNEQFF. The CDR3 DNA reads as TGCAGTGCTAGGGAGACTATTTACAATGAGCAGTTCTTC.